Reported below is one TCR beta chain. Its antigen remains unidentified. This specimen comes from a study of early stage breast cancer tumors. About the research overall: ER+/PR+/HER2- status applied to about 80% of the 16 invasive breast tumors.

Here immunoSEQ multiplex PCR was the method, and the copy in TCRdb shows in-frame clones only, minus some. The table has 65,000 to 75,000 clones, more than 70% seen once. This CDR3 has 13 residues. CDR1 and CDR2 from the germline V gene are PRHDT and FYEKMQ (reference sequence). V lost 5 bases to trimming and J lost 4 bases; unmatched junction nucleotides: 3. Study-level results: Chain pairing and CD4, CD8 or FOXP3 expression were not captured. Compared with adjacent normal breast tissue, tumors showed around 2.7-fold greater T cell density and higher clonality.

The receptor comes from a person in their forties with breast cancer. This chain uses TRBV13 with TRBJ2-5; TRBD1 matches at 8 bases. Sequencing was carried out using blood. The CDR3 protein is CASSPGQGETQYF. Here the CDR3 DNA reads TGTGCCAGCAGCCCCGGACAGGGAGAGACCCAGTACTTC.